This T cell receptor beta chain was recovered during a study of OX40 agonist ivuxolimab in advanced cancers. Trimming removed 5 bases from V and 0 bases from J, with 11 bases in between. Germline V gene lookup returns CDR1 SQVTM and CDR2 ANQGSEA. CDR3 length: 15 residues. Profiled with immunoSEQ multiplex PCR; TCRdb holds only in-frame clones, not every one. The sample has about 60,000 clones, 85% to 90% seen once. The chain has TRBV29-1 and TRBJ2-6, with D hard to call. This clonotype was sampled from an adult with an advanced solid tumor such as melanoma, head and neck, liver or kidney cancer. Sequencing was performed on CD4+ or CD8+ T cells sorted from blood, taken in a trial of the OX40 agonist ivuxolimab. As DNA, the CDR3 is TGCAGCGTTCGGACCGTAGACTCTGGGGCCAACGTCCTGACTTTC. Its protein is CSVRTVDSGANVLTF.